These T cell receptor beta chains were read from a single sample in a study of blood T cell repertoires in COVID-19. Profiled with immunoSEQ multiplex PCR; TCRdb holds only in-frame clones, not every one. The table has about 200,000 clones, 82% seen once. Sequenced sample: peripheral blood. These receptors were collected from a woman older than 75 with COVID-19, enrolled during active disease. The CDR3 runs from the conserved cysteine through the conserved F or W. Each record gives: J gene, D gene, V gene, clone size, CDR3 DNA, CDR3 protein. A D gene is named only where the DNA matches it firmly. Clone size, where shown, is once, few, many, or a class for clones that have expanded.

TRBJ2-5 | - | TRBV11-3 | - | TGTGCCAGCAGCCCTAAGAGGGAGACCCAGTACTTC | CASSPKRETQYF
TRBJ2-1 | TRBD2 | TRBV7-9 | - | TGTGCCAGCAGCTTCTTAGCGGGAGGGAATTTCTTC | CASSFLAGGNFF
TRBJ2-6 | - | TRBV6-2/TRBV6-3 | - | TGTGCCAGCAGTTTCGGTTCCATCTCTGGGGCCAACGTCCTGACTTTC | CASSFGSISGANVLTF
TRBJ2-1 | - | TRBV21-1 | - | TGTGCCAGCGAGCAAAATCCCCCGGGACAATCCCAACCTTATTACAATGAGCAGTTCTTC | CASEQNPPGQSQPYYNEQFF
TRBJ2-5 | TRBD1 | TRBV27 | once | TGTGCCAGCCTTTCCTTTGTTCCCACGATGGACAGGGAAGAGACCCAGTACTTC | CASLSFVPTMDREETQYF
TRBJ2-3 | TRBD2 | TRBV9 | - | TGTGCCAGCAGCGGGAGCCCGGAGGCTAGCGGGGCGAGCACAGATACGCAGTATTTT | CASSGSPEASGASTDTQYF
TRBJ2-7 | TRBD1 | TRBV3-1/TRBV3-2 | - | TGTGCCAGCAGCCTACAGGGGACAACCTACGAGCAGTACTTC | CASSLQGTTYEQYF
TRBJ2-7 | TRBD1 | TRBV18 | many | TGTGCCAGCTCACCGGGACAGTCACCCACCTACGAGCAGTACTTC | CASSPGQSPTYEQYF
TRBJ1-3 | - | TRBV5-1 | - | TGCGCCAGCAGCTGGGGGGACTCTGGAAACACCATATATTTT | CASSWGDSGNTIYF
TRBJ2-7 | - | TRBV5-5 | few | TGTGCCAGCAGCTTGCAGGCAGGGAGGTCCTACGAGCAGTACTTC | CASSLQAGRSYEQYF
TRBJ1-1 | - | TRBV6-5 | - | TGTGCCAGCAGCAGGCTTTTGAACACTGAAGCTTTCTTT | CASSRLLNTEAFF
TRBJ1-6 | - | TRBV10-2 | few | TGCGCCAGCAGTGAGTCGATACGGGACTCCTCCTATAATTCACCCCTCCACTTT | CASSESIRDSSYNSPLHF